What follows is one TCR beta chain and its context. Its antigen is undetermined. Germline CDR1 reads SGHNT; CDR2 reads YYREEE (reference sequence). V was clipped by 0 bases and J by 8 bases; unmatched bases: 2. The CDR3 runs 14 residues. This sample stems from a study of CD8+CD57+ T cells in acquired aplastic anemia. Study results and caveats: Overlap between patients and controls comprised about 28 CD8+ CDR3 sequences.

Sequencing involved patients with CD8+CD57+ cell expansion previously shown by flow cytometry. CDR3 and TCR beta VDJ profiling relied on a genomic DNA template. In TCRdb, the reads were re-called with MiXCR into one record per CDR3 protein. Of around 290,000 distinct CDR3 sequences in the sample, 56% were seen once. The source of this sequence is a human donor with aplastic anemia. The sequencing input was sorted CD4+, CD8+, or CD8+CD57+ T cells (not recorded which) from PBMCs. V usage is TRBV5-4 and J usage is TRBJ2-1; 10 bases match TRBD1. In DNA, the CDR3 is TGTGCCAGCAGCTTGGCCGGACAGGGGGATGAGCAGTTCTTC. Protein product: CASSLAGQGDEQFF.